This T cell receptor beta chain appears in the sequencing data of a study of beta chain features in type 1 diabetes. At the level of the study: All samples together contributed approximately 100 million sorted cells for examination.

A sort by CD45RO/CCR7/CD25/CD127/CD95/CD27 yielded CD4+ naive, central memory, regulatory and stem cell-like memory cells. The sequenced template was cDNA made from the entire isolated RNA. The data were produced by immunoSEQ multiplex PCR, yet TCRdb's version contains in-frame clones alone and is incomplete. The sample holds 130,000 to 150,000 clones, roughly a tenth seen once. The CDR3 has 17 amino acids. Trimming removed 2 bases from V and 5 bases from J; junction bases left unmatched: 10. Germline loops: CDR1 SGHAT, CDR2 FQNNGV. This clone was counted a few times. The sample was naive CD4+ T cells from blood. This chain uses TRBV11-2 with TRBJ2-3; TRBD1 aligns across 10 bases. This receptor was obtained from a man in his late teens or twenties in good health. CDR3 region: CASSLNPSGQGRDTQYF. CDR3 DNA: TGTGCCAGCAGCTTAAACCCCTCGGGACAGGGGCGAGATACGCAGTATTTT.